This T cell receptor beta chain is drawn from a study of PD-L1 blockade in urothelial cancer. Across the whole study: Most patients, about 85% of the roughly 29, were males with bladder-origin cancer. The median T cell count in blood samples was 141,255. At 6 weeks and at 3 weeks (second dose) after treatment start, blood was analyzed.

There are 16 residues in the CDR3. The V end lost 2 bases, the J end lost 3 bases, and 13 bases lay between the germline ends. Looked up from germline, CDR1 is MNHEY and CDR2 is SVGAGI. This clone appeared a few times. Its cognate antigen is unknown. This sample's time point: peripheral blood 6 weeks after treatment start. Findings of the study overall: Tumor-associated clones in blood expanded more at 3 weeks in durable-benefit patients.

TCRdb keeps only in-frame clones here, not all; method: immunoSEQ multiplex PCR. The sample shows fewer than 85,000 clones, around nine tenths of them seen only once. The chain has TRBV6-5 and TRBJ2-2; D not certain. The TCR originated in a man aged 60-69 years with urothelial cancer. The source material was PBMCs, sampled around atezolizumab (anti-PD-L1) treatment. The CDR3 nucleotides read TGTGCCAGCAGTTACGTAGTCGCGGCGTACACCGGGGAGCTGTTTTTT. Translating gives CASSYVVAAYTGELFF.